A selection of T cell receptor beta chains follows, all from one sample in a study of persistence of HIV-infected CD4 T cells. The repertoire was sequenced with immunoSEQ multiplex PCR; TCRdb's copy has only in-frame clones and lacks some. The data show about 36,000 clones, 70% to 90% seen once. These receptors have no identified antigens. Material: cultured CD4+ T cells from PBMCs, obtained from a patient who received antiretroviral therapy. These TCRs come from an adult with HIV. The donor label of this sample is uncertain. CDR3s include the opening cysteine and the closing phenylalanine or tryptophan. The D gene is left open where the match is weak. Size values are once, few and many counts, or a class for expanded clones, and some rows have none.

j_call | v_call | d_call | clone_size | cdr3_aa | cdr3_nt
TRBJ2-3 | TRBV7-2 | TRBD1 | NA | CASSLSRGTDTQYF | TGTGCCAGCAGCTTGAGCAGGGGGACAGATACGCAGTATTTT
TRBJ2-7 | TRBV18 | TRBD1 | NA | CASSTGREQYF | TGTGCCAGCTCGACAGGGCGGGAGCAGTACTTC
TRBJ1-2 | TRBV5-4 | NA | NA | CASSPERADGYTF | TGTGCCAGCAGCCCGGAGCGAGCGGATGGCTACACCTTC
TRBJ2-1 | TRBV10-2 | TRBD2 | NA | CASSESAILAGNIYNEQFF | TGCGCCAGCAGTGAGTCCGCAATACTAGCGGGGAATATCTACAATGAGCAGTTCTTC
TRBJ2-2 | TRBV2 | TRBD1 | NA | CASRDQGAPGELFF | TGTGCCAGCAGGGACCAGGGGGCTCCCGGGGAGCTGTTTTTT
TRBJ2-7 | TRBV11-1 | NA | NA | CASSFTASETYEQYF | TGTGCCAGCAGTTTCACGGCTAGCGAGACCTACGAGCAGTACTTC
TRBJ2-3 | TRBV28 | NA | NA | CASTTSRAADTQYF | TGTGCCAGCACCACAAGCCGGGCCGCAGATACGCAGTATTTT
TRBJ1-6 | TRBV6-5 | NA | NA | CASNTGLSPLHF | TGTGCCAGCAATACAGGGCTCTCACCCCTCCACTTT
TRBJ2-3 | TRBV10-1 | TRBD2 | NA | CASSESTSGGTDTQYF | TGCGCCAGCAGTGAGTCTACTAGCGGGGGCACAGATACGCAGTATTTT
TRBJ1-5 | TRBV28 | TRBD1 | NA | CAGSSTGAFNQPQHF | TGTGCCGGAAGTTCGACAGGGGCGTTCAATCAGCCCCAGCATTTT
TRBJ2-5 | TRBV6-5 | NA | NA | CASSTPGVTQYF | TGTGCCAGCAGTACCCCTGGCGTAACCCAGTACTTC
TRBJ2-5 | TRBV10-1 | NA | NA | CASSETPDSQETQYF | TGCGCCAGCAGTGAAACCCCCGACAGTCAAGAGACCCAGTACTTC
TRBJ1-6 | TRBV7-9 | NA | NA | CASSLGGNSPLHF | TGTGCCAGCAGCTTAGGGGGGAATTCACCCCTCCACTTT
TRBJ1-1 | TRBV6-5 | NA | NA | CASILKGPTEAFF | TGTGCCAGCATACTTAAGGGTCCCACTGAAGCTTTCTTT
TRBJ2-3 | TRBV12-5 | NA | NA | CASGPSDGTQYF | TGTGCTAGTGGTCCCTCGGACGGTACGCAGTATTTT
TRBJ2-4 | TRBV25-1 | TRBD1 | NA | CASSEGQGDKAKNIQYF | TGTGCCAGCAGTGAGGGACAGGGGGATAAAGCCAAAAACATTCAGTACTTC
TRBJ2-7 | TRBV5-4 | TRBD1 | NA | CASSQTGFDEQYF | TGTGCCAGCAGTCAGACAGGGTTTGACGAGCAGTACTTC
TRBJ1-2 | TRBV7-2 | NA | large | CASSFTQGAGYTF | TGTGCCAGCAGCTTCACGCAAGGGGCTGGCTACACCTTC
TRBJ2-7 | TRBV27 | NA | NA | CASSSWRAISYEQYF | TGTGCCAGCAGTAGCTGGCGGGCCATCTCCTACGAGCAGTACTTC
TRBJ2-2 | TRBV7-8 | TRBD2 | few | CASSLGSAGVPTGELFF | TGTGCCAGCAGCTTAGGTTCAGCGGGGGTTCCCACCGGGGAGCTGTTTTTT
TRBJ2-7 | TRBV7-2 | TRBD1 | NA | CASSLEGRGLDEQYF | TGTGCCAGCAGCTTAGAGGGCAGGGGGCTCGACGAGCAGTACTTC
TRBJ2-5 | TRBV12-2 | NA | NA | CASRPGTEEHKETQYF | TGTGCAAGTCGCCCAGGGACAGAGGAGCATAAAGAGACCCAGTACTTC
TRBJ1-1 | TRBV29-1 | TRBD1 | NA | CSVGQANRNTEAFF | TGCAGCGTAGGACAGGCTAACAGGAACACTGAAGCTTTCTTT
TRBJ2-5 | TRBV7-8 | TRBD2 | NA | CASSLTRASGAGETQYF | TGTGCCAGCAGCTTAACGAGGGCTAGCGGGGCTGGGGAGACCCAGTACTTC
TRBJ1-6 | TRBV3-1/TRBV3-2 | NA | NA | CASSQQGLPLHF | TGTGCCAGCAGCCAACAGGGACTACCCCTCCACTTT
TRBJ1-3 | TRBV18 | TRBD1 | NA | CASSRETGTGNTIYF | TGTGCCAGCTCACGGGAGACAGGGACTGGAAACACCATATATTTT
TRBJ1-4 | TRBV5-1 | NA | NA | CASSLSRDKGEKLFF | TGCGCCAGCAGCTTGTCCAGGGACAAAGGTGAAAAACTGTTTTTT
TRBJ1-5 | TRBV5-5 | TRBD1 | NA | CASSSRPDRGQPQHF | TGTGCCAGCAGCTCACGACCCGACAGGGGACAGCCCCAGCATTTT
TRBJ2-4 | TRBV19 | TRBD1 | once | CASLQQGAKNIQYF | TGTGCCAGTCTTCAACAGGGGGCCAAAAACATTCAGTACTTC
TRBJ1-4 | TRBV5-1 | NA | NA | CASSLDRSENEKLFF | TGCGCCAGCAGCTTGGATCGGTCAGAAAATGAAAAACTGTTTTTT
TRBJ1-4 | TRBV9 | TRBD1 | NA | CASSETSGTGYEKLFF | TGTGCCAGCAGCGAAACCTCCGGGACAGGGTATGAAAAACTGTTTTTT
TRBJ2-4 | TRBV19 | NA | NA | CASSLRRGDGAKNIQYF | TGTGCCAGTAGTCTCAGGAGGGGAGATGGGGCCAAAAACATTCAGTACTTC
TRBJ2-1 | TRBV4-1 | NA | NA | CASSQAVRYEQFF | TGCGCCAGCAGCCAAGCCGTAAGATATGAGCAGTTCTTC
TRBJ1-6 | TRBV27 | NA | few | CASSLSGQALNSPLHF | TGTGCCAGCAGTTTATCCGGTCAGGCGTTGAATTCACCCCTCCACTTT
TRBJ1-4 | TRBV28 | NA | NA | CASSFPQKGNEKLFF | TGTGCCAGCAGTTTTCCCCAGAAAGGTAATGAAAAACTGTTTTTT
TRBJ2-7 | TRBV28 | NA | few | CASSLTPSSYEQYF | TGTGCCAGCAGTCTTACACCGAGCTCCTACGAGCAGTACTTC
TRBJ2-7 | TRBV4-1 | NA | NA | CASSEGSSTYEQYF | TGCGCCAGCAGCGAAGGGAGCTCAACCTACGAGCAGTACTTC
TRBJ2-3 | TRBV5-4 | NA | NA | CASSATDTQYF | TGTGCCAGCAGCGCGACAGATACGCAGTATTTT
TRBJ2-3 | TRBV10-1 | NA | NA | CASSELGVGGTDTQYF | TGCGCCAGCAGTGAGTTGGGAGTGGGGGGCACAGATACGCAGTATTTT
TRBJ2-7 | TRBV2 | NA | NA | CASRSGTLYEQYF | TGTGCCAGCAGGTCCGGGACACTATACGAGCAGTACTTC